A selection of T cell receptor beta chains follows, all from one sample in a study of T cell changes during pregnancy in multiple sclerosis. Libraries were prepared by immunoSEQ multiplex PCR; TCRdb keeps only in-frame clonotypes and omits some of them. The repertoire holds 75,000 to 90,000 clones, with about 89% as singletons. The source material was PBMCs, sampled in the first trimester of pregnancy. These receptors were taken from a female donor in good health, serving as a control in a pregnancy study. Some clones in this sample may be carry-over from other donors' samples. The CDR3 runs from the conserved cysteine through the conserved F or W. The order of the fields is J gene, V gene, clone size, CDR3 length, D gene, CDR3 protein, CDR3 DNA. A D gene is named only where the DNA matches it firmly. Only some rows state a clone size, as once, few, many or a class for expanded clones.

J gene: TRBJ2-3
V gene: TRBV19
clone size: once
CDR3 length: 15
D gene: TRBD2
CDR3 protein: CASTPGLADTDTQYF
CDR3 DNA: TGTGCCAGTACGCCCGGACTAGCGGACACAGATACGCAGTATTTT

J gene: TRBJ2-7
V gene: TRBV6-1
clone size: many
CDR3 length: 16
D gene: .
CDR3 protein: CASSEGLVRGAYEQYF
CDR3 DNA: TGTGCCAGCAGTGAAGGCTTAGTCAGGGGAGCCTACGAGCAGTACTTC

J gene: TRBJ2-1
V gene: TRBV7-8
clone size: .
CDR3 length: 14
D gene: TRBD2
CDR3 protein: CASSLRGDYNEQFF
CDR3 DNA: TGTGCCAGCAGCTTACGGGGGGACTACAATGAGCAGTTCTTC

J gene: TRBJ1-6
V gene: TRBV7-2
clone size: .
CDR3 length: 16
D gene: .
CDR3 protein: CASSPAHSSYNSPLHF
CDR3 DNA: TGTGCCAGCAGCCCCGCACACAGCTCCTATAATTCACCCCTCCACTTT

J gene: TRBJ1-1
V gene: TRBV7-2
clone size: .
CDR3 length: 14
D gene: .
CDR3 protein: CASSFWGGGSEAFF
CDR3 DNA: TGTGCCAGCAGCTTTTGGGGCGGGGGGAGTGAAGCTTTCTTT

J gene: TRBJ1-2
V gene: TRBV5-1
clone size: .
CDR3 length: 14
D gene: TRBD1
CDR3 protein: CASSGGTGSHGYTF
CDR3 DNA: TGCGCCAGCAGCGGGGGGACAGGTTCCCATGGCTACACCTTC

J gene: TRBJ2-2
V gene: TRBV4-1
clone size: .
CDR3 length: 14
D gene: .
CDR3 protein: CASTWGDSTGELFF
CDR3 DNA: TGCGCCAGCACATGGGGGGATAGTACCGGGGAGCTGTTTTTT

J gene: TRBJ2-5
V gene: TRBV7-2
clone size: .
CDR3 length: 14
D gene: .
CDR3 protein: CASSNRDTKETQYF
CDR3 DNA: TGTGCCAGCAGCAACCGGGACACAAAAGAGACCCAGTACTTC

J gene: TRBJ1-6
V gene: TRBV10-3
clone size: .
CDR3 length: 15
D gene: .
CDR3 protein: CAISERETLGSPLHF
CDR3 DNA: TGTGCCATCAGTGAAAGGGAGACACTTGGTTCACCCCTCCACTTT

J gene: TRBJ1-2
V gene: TRBV5-4
clone size: .
CDR3 length: 13
D gene: .
CDR3 protein: CASSLQGHYGYTF
CDR3 DNA: TGTGCCAGCAGCTTGCAGGGGCACTATGGCTACACCTTC

J gene: TRBJ1-1
V gene: TRBV28
clone size: .
CDR3 length: 14
D gene: .
CDR3 protein: CASSWTEEIAEAFF
CDR3 DNA: TGTGCCAGCAGCTGGACAGAGGAGATTGCTGAAGCTTTCTTT

J gene: TRBJ2-7
V gene: TRBV5-6
clone size: .
CDR3 length: 11
D gene: .
CDR3 protein: CASSLYYEQYF
CDR3 DNA: TGTGCCAGCAGCCTTTACTACGAGCAGTACTTC

J gene: TRBJ1-4
V gene: TRBV27
clone size: .
CDR3 length: 15
D gene: .
CDR3 protein: CASSLESRHNEKLFF
CDR3 DNA: TGTGCCAGCAGTTTAGAATCCAGGCATAATGAAAAACTGTTTTTT

J gene: TRBJ2-3
V gene: TRBV27
clone size: once
CDR3 length: 15
D gene: TRBD2
CDR3 protein: CASSFFGRDTDTQYF
CDR3 DNA: TGTGCCAGCAGTTTTTTCGGGAGGGACACAGATACGCAGTATTTT

J gene: TRBJ2-4
V gene: TRBV19
clone size: .
CDR3 length: 15
D gene: TRBD1
CDR3 protein: CASSIRTGWENIQYF
CDR3 DNA: TGTGCCAGTAGTATCCGGACAGGATGGGAAAACATTCAGTACTTC

J gene: TRBJ2-2
V gene: TRBV12-5
clone size: .
CDR3 length: 15
D gene: .
CDR3 protein: CASGLGLMNTGELFF
CDR3 DNA: TGTGCTAGTGGTCTAGGACTGATGAACACCGGGGAGCTGTTTTTT

J gene: TRBJ2-2
V gene: TRBV6-4
clone size: once
CDR3 length: 15
D gene: .
CDR3 protein: CASSDDYDGAGELFF
CDR3 DNA: TGTGCCAGCAGTGACGATTACGACGGAGCCGGGGAGCTGTTTTTT

J gene: TRBJ2-3
V gene: TRBV28
clone size: .
CDR3 length: 18
D gene: TRBD2
CDR3 protein: CASSLRAGGQSVTDTQYF
CDR3 DNA: TGTGCCAGCAGTTTAAGGGCGGGGGGCCAGTCCGTCACAGATACGCAGTATTTT

J gene: TRBJ2-5
V gene: TRBV9
clone size: .
CDR3 length: 15
D gene: .
CDR3 protein: CASSQRGGGAETQYF
CDR3 DNA: TGTGCCAGCAGCCAACGAGGAGGGGGGGCGGAGACCCAGTACTTC

J gene: TRBJ2-7
V gene: TRBV28
clone size: .
CDR3 length: 14
D gene: .
CDR3 protein: CASTLTAGPYEQYF
CDR3 DNA: TGTGCCAGCACTCTCACCGCCGGTCCCTACGAGCAGTACTTC

J gene: TRBJ2-5
V gene: TRBV19
clone size: .
CDR3 length: 17
D gene: .
CDR3 protein: CASSSLPVGETQETQYF
CDR3 DNA: TGTGCCAGTAGTAGCCTTCCTGTCGGGGAAACTCAAGAGACCCAGTACTTC

J gene: TRBJ1-5
V gene: TRBV19
clone size: once
CDR3 length: 13
D gene: .
CDR3 protein: CATHGGGGQPQHF
CDR3 DNA: TGTGCTACCCATGGGGGGGGAGGACAGCCCCAGCATTTT

J gene: TRBJ1-1
V gene: TRBV6-6
clone size: once
CDR3 length: 12
D gene: .
CDR3 protein: CASKSGDTEAFF
CDR3 DNA: TGTGCCAGCAAATCGGGGGACACTGAAGCTTTCTTT

J gene: TRBJ1-5
V gene: TRBV5-8
clone size: .
CDR3 length: 13
D gene: .
CDR3 protein: CASSHRGNQPQHF
CDR3 DNA: TGTGCCAGCAGCCACAGGGGCAATCAGCCCCAGCATTTT

J gene: TRBJ2-2
V gene: TRBV20-1
clone size: .
CDR3 length: 11
D gene: .
CDR3 protein: CSAPETGELFF
CDR3 DNA: TGCAGTGCTCCGGAGACCGGGGAGCTGTTTTTT

J gene: TRBJ2-3
V gene: TRBV5-6
clone size: .
CDR3 length: 14
D gene: .
CDR3 protein: CASSLQGEVLTQYF
CDR3 DNA: TGTGCCAGCAGCTTGCAGGGGGAGGTCTTGACGCAGTATTTT

J gene: TRBJ2-3
V gene: TRBV4-2
clone size: .
CDR3 length: 16
D gene: TRBD2
CDR3 protein: CASSQGASGRPDTQYF
CDR3 DNA: TGTGCCAGCAGCCAAGGGGCTAGCGGGAGGCCAGATACGCAGTATTTT

J gene: TRBJ1-3
V gene: TRBV28
clone size: .
CDR3 length: 14
D gene: .
CDR3 protein: CASSQGLTGNTIYF
CDR3 DNA: TGTGCCAGCAGTCAGGGGTTAACTGGAAACACCATATATTTT

J gene: TRBJ2-1
V gene: TRBV29-1
clone size: .
CDR3 length: 14
D gene: TRBD1
CDR3 protein: CSVRFGTGVNEQFF
CDR3 DNA: TGCAGCGTCAGGTTCGGGACAGGGGTCAATGAGCAGTTCTTC

J gene: TRBJ2-7
V gene: TRBV6-6
clone size: few
CDR3 length: 12
D gene: .
CDR3 protein: CASKGGSYEQYF
CDR3 DNA: TGTGCCAGCAAAGGCGGGTCCTACGAGCAGTACTTC

J gene: TRBJ1-5
V gene: TRBV19
clone size: .
CDR3 length: 14
D gene: TRBD1
CDR3 protein: CASRGQRGNQPQHF
CDR3 DNA: TGTGCCAGTAGGGGACAGAGAGGTAATCAGCCCCAGCATTTT

J gene: TRBJ2-1
V gene: TRBV6-6
clone size: .
CDR3 length: 14
D gene: TRBD1
CDR3 protein: CASSYGQVNNEQFF
CDR3 DNA: TGTGCCAGCAGTTATGGACAGGTTAACAATGAGCAGTTCTTC

J gene: TRBJ2-7
V gene: TRBV7-2
clone size: .
CDR3 length: 16
D gene: TRBD2
CDR3 protein: CASSLGTSGRGYEQYF
CDR3 DNA: TGTGCCAGCAGCCTCGGGACTAGCGGGAGGGGGTACGAGCAGTACTTC

J gene: TRBJ2-3
V gene: TRBV4-2
clone size: .
CDR3 length: 16
D gene: TRBD2
CDR3 protein: CASSQEGTSATDTQYF
CDR3 DNA: TGTGCCAGCAGCCAAGAGGGGACTAGCGCGACAGATACGCAGTATTTT

J gene: TRBJ2-7
V gene: TRBV6-4
clone size: .
CDR3 length: 15
D gene: .
CDR3 protein: CASRLLVPTTYEQYF
CDR3 DNA: TGTGCCAGCAGACTACTAGTTCCAACTACCTACGAGCAGTACTTC